What follows are 20 T cell receptor beta chains derived from one specimen sequenced in a study of Ad26.COV2.S vaccination and SARS-CoV-2 variants. Sequencing was performed with immunoSEQ multiplex PCR; in TCRdb, only in-frame clones are kept and a portion is missing. The sample gives approximately 360,000 clones, 83% of which show up once; approximately 7.8% is in the top ten. Treatment defined: around 19 received Ad26.COV2.S at low or high dose, single or two shots; several received placebo; per-sample allocation not given. Samples were taken on day 63 after the first vaccine or placebo injection. The starting material was peripheral blood, obtained in a trial of Ad26.COV2.S vaccine versus placebo. Receptors were obtained from a person aged 18-60 years who received the Ad26.COV2.S COVID-19 vaccine or a placebo.

This chain joins TRBV3-1 (or the pseudogene TRBV3-2) and TRBJ2-1; D unresolved. The germline CDR1 and CDR2 sequences are LGHDT and YNNKEL (reference sequence). The CDR3 contains 16 residues. V was clipped by 4 bases and J by 2 bases, with 15 bases between them. DNA for the CDR3: TGTGCCAGCAGCCCTTACATCCAAGTGGCCTACAATGAGCAGTTCTTC. It translates to CASSPYIQVAYNEQFF.

V and J are TRBV9 and TRBJ2-1; 12 positions agree with TRBD2. The CDR3 loop spans 18 amino acids. From germline, CDR1 is SGDLS and CDR2 YYNGEE. After removal of 4 bases from V and 0 bases from J, the junction contained 8 bases not matched to a gene. The CDR3 DNA reads as TGTGCCAGCAGCCGGGGACTAGCGGGCCCGAGCTCCTACAATGAGCAGTTCTTC. Translation: CASSRGLAGPSSYNEQFF. Combining the CDR3 with reference TRBV9 and TRBJ2-1 gives the whole variable domain DSGVTQTPKHLITATGQRVTLRCSPRSGDLSVYWYQQSLDQGLQFLIQYYNGEERAKGNILERFSAQQFPDLHSELNLSSLELGDSALYFCASSRGLAGPSSYNEQFFGPGTRLTVL.

This rearrangement joins TRBV30 to TRBJ2-3, with D hard to call. V shed 1 base and J shed 4 bases, with 18 bases lying between them. The CDR3 runs to 16 residues. Germline lookup yields CDR1 GTSNPN and CDR2 SVGIG (reference sequence). In nucleotides, the CDR3 is TGTGCCTGGAGTGAAGGCTACGCCATTAGGGCAGATACGCAGTATTTT. It encodes CAWSEGYAIRADTQYF.

The gene calls are TRBV5-6 and TRBJ1-1; D is unresolved. CDR3 length equals 12 residues. Germline loops: CDR1 SGHDT, CDR2 YYEEEE. The V gene lost 1 base and the J gene lost 4 bases, with 5 bases spanning the gap. DNA for the CDR3: TGTGCCAGCAGCTTGTACAGCACTGAAGCTTTCTTT. Its translation: CASSLYSTEAFF.

Here the CDR3 reads CASSTTSYEQYF. CDR3 nucleotide sequence: TGTGCCAGCAGTACTACATCTTACGAGCAGTACTTC. The rearrangement joins TRBV28 to TRBJ2-7, with D unclear. Germline CDR1 and CDR2: MDHEN and SYDVKM. The germline V and J ends were trimmed by 5 bases and 4 bases, with 9 bases remaining between them. The length of the CDR3 is 12 residues.

The rearrangement links TRBV10-3 to TRBJ2-5; 7 bases line up with TRBD1. The V gene end was trimmed by 6 bases and the J gene end by 5 bases; junction bases not matched to a gene: 9. This CDR3 has 14 residues. The germline gives CDR1 ENHRY, CDR2 SYGVKD. The DNA for the CDR3 is TGTGCCATCAGGGCCGGGACAGCAGAGGAGACCCAGTACTTC. This translates into CAIRAGTAEETQYF.

This chain links TRBV12-2 with TRBJ1-3; TRBD1, the table's D call, was not compared with the DNA. TRBV12-2 is recorded as a pseudogene. CDR3 length: 15 residues. CDR3 sequence (DNA): TGTGCAAGTCGACTCCGACAGGACTCTGGAAACACCATATATTTT. It codes for CASRLRQDSGNTIYF.

V is TRBV4-1 and J is TRBJ2-7, with 11 bases matching TRBD2. CDR1 and CDR2 (germline): MGHRA, YSYEKL. V lost 3 bases and J lost 2; bases outside the gene matches: 3. The CDR3 spans 15 residues. The CDR3 coding sequence is TGCGCCAGCAGCCACGGGACTAGCGGCACCTACGAGCAGTACTTC. It yields the protein CASSHGTSGTYEQYF.

This clone was recorded only once. J is TRBJ1-3 and V is TRBV6-5; D is undetermined. In germline, CDR1 is MNHEY, CDR2 SVGAGI. This CDR3 is built from 15 residues. The germline V and J ends were trimmed by 4 bases and 0 bases, with 10 bases remaining between them. The CDR3 is CASSSQLVSGNTIYF. CDR3 bases: TGTGCCAGCAGTTCTCAGTTGGTCTCTGGAAACACCATATATTTT.

The genes are TRBV5-1 and TRBJ1-1; 7 positions match TRBD1. Germline V lookup: CDR1 SGHRS, CDR2 YFSETQ. J was trimmed by 3 bases and V by 8 bases; bases with no gene match: 7. The length of the CDR3 is 13 residues. The DNA for the CDR3 is TGCGCCAGTAAGGGGACAGACGACACTGAAGCTTTCTTT. It codes for CASKGTDDTEAFF.

The rearrangement uses TRBV3-1 (or the pseudogene TRBV3-2) and TRBJ1-4, with D maybe TRBD1 (5 bases). The CDR3 extends over 17 amino acids. CDR1 LGHDT and CDR2 YNNKEL come from the germline V gene (reference sequence). Between the trimmed V and J ends, which lost 0 bases and 6 bases, there was a span of 17 bases. In DNA form, the CDR3 reads TGTGCCAGCAGCCAAGATAGTGGGACGGCTTGGCATGAAAAACTGTTTTTT. Translated: CASSQDSGTAWHEKLFF.

This rearrangement joins TRBV4-1 to TRBJ1-2; 8 bases map to TRBD1. V shed 4 bases and J 4 bases; nucleotides not matched to a gene: 8. The germline CDR1 and CDR2 sequences are MGHRA and YSYEKL. CDR3 size: 15 residues. The CDR3, as DNA: TGCGCCAGCAGCCTCTCCTTAACAGGGGGCTATGGCTACACCTTC. Its translation is CASSLSLTGGYGYTF.

V is TRBV11-2 and J is TRBJ2-2; D call uncertain. Germline lookup yields CDR1 SGHAT and CDR2 FQNNGV. The CDR3 runs to 15 residues. Trimming left V 5 bases short and J 7 bases short, with 17 bases between. The CDR3 nucleotides read TGTGCCAGCAGCCCCGCCCCCCGCGGCAGCGGGGAGCTGTTTTTT. It yields the protein CASSPAPRGSGELFF.

This rearrangement joins TRBV5-5 to TRBJ2-7, with 8 bases aligning to TRBD1. With V trimmed by 1 base and J by 4 bases, 7 bases remained unmatched. CDR1 SGHKS and CDR2 YYEKEE come from the germline V gene (reference sequence). The CDR3 has 15 amino acids. CDR3 sequence: CASSLPGQVQYEQYF. Written as DNA, the CDR3 is TGTGCCAGCAGCTTGCCGGGACAGGTGCAATACGAGCAGTACTTC.

J is TRBJ2-1 and V is TRBV5-4; the match to TRBD2 covers 13 bases. Unmatched junction bases numbered 13, after V lost 4 bases and J lost 3 bases. CDR3 size: 19 residues. Germline-derived CDR1 and CDR2 are SGHNT and YYREEE (reference sequence). The CDR3 protein is CASSHSKWTSGGVYNEQFF. CDR3 in DNA: TGTGCCAGCAGCCACAGCAAATGGACTAGCGGGGGAGTCTACAATGAGCAGTTCTTC.

J is TRBJ2-6 and V is TRBV5-6, with 10 bases aligning to TRBD1. The V segment lost 0 bases and the J segment 0 bases; nucleotides outside the gene matches: 3. The CDR3 contains 18 residues. Germline V gene lookup returns CDR1 SGHDT and CDR2 YYEEEE. This CDR3 reads CASSLVGQGNSGANVLTF. The CDR3 region has the DNA TGTGCCAGCAGCTTGGTGGGACAGGGGAACTCTGGGGCCAACGTCCTGACTTTC.

The chain uses TRBV18 and TRBJ2-1; TRBD2 matches 7 bases. V was pared by 2 bases and J by 0 bases, with 4 bases of the junction left unmatched. This CDR3 comprises 16 residues. The germline CDR1 and CDR2 sequences are KGHSH and LQKENI. CDR3 nucleotides: TGTGCCAGCTCACCAGGGCGGGGGAGCTCCTACAATGAGCAGTTCTTC. Encoded protein: CASSPGRGSSYNEQFF.

This chain links TRBV2 with TRBJ2-7, with TRBD1 identical over 7 bases. CDR3 length equals 13 residues. CDR1 is SNHLY, CDR2 FYNNEI, per germline. V was pared by 10 bases and J by 4 bases, with 10 bases of the junction left unmatched. CDR3 DNA sequence: TGTGCCACCGGGACAGTTGGGGCTTACGAGCAGTACTTC. Its translation: CATGTVGAYEQYF.

J is TRBJ2-1 and V is TRBV11-2; 9 nucleotides match TRBD1. The germline CDR1 and CDR2 sequences are SGHAT and FQNNGV. The CDR3 contains 17 residues. The V gene end was trimmed by 3 bases and the J gene end by 2 bases; junction bases not matched to a gene: 8. CDR3 nucleotide sequence: TGTGCCAGCAGCTTTACGCCGGGACAGGGCCCCTACAATGAGCAGTTCTTC. Residues: CASSFTPGQGPYNEQFF.

The chain combines TRBV12-3 or TRBV12-4 with TRBJ1-1; weak D call: TRBD1 (6 bases). This CDR3 contains 13 residues. V was trimmed by 4 bases and J by 4 bases, leaving 10 bases between them. The CDR3 DNA reads as TGTGCCAGCAGTTCAACAGGGAGCACTGAAGCTTTCTTT. Translation gives CASSSTGSTEAFF.